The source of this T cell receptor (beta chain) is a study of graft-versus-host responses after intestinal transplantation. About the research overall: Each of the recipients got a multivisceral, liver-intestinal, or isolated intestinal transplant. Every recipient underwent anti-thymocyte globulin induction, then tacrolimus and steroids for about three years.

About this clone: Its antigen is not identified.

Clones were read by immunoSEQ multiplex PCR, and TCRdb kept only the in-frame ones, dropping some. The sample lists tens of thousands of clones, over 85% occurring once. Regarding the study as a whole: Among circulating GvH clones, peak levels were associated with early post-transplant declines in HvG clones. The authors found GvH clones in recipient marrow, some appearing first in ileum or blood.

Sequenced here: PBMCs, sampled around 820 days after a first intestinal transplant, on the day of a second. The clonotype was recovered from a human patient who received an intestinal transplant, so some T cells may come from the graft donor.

CDR3 amino acids: CASSLDRSETQYF. The CDR3 DNA follows: TGTGCCAGCAGCTTGGACAGATCGGAGACCCAGTACTTC. The chain joins TRBV11-1 to TRBJ2-5; D might be TRBD1 (6 bases). The CDR3 length is 13 residues. Germline assignment: CDR1 SGHAT and CDR2 FQDESV (reference sequence). V lost 3 bases, J lost 5 bases, and 10 bases lay in between. The full variable domain, its missing parts supplied by reference TRBV11-1 and TRBJ2-5, is EAEVAQSPRYKITEKSQAVAFWCDPISGHATLYWYRQILGQGPELLVQFQDESVVDDSQLPKDRFSAERLKGVDSTLKIQPAELGDSAMYLCASSLDRSETQYFGPGTRLLVL.